This entry lists 32 T cell receptor beta chains sequenced from one sample in a study of neoadjuvant anti-PD-1 for oral cavity cancer. Some clones are missing from TCRdb's copy, which holds only in-frame ones; the method was immunoSEQ multiplex PCR. Of around 15,000 clones detected, 30% to 45% appear once; the ten largest clones hold around 40%. Documented time point: after neoadjuvant nivolumab, at surgical resection. The material sequenced was tumor tissue, taken after nivolumab (anti-PD-1) treatment. The receptors shown here come from a person between 35 and 79 years old with oral cavity squamous cell carcinoma.

In DNA, the CDR3 is TGTGCCAGCAGCAAAATCGGTAAAGAGGGACTTATCCTTTACGAGCAGTACTTC. It specifies CASSKIGKEGLILYEQYF. The chain links TRBV21-1 to TRBJ2-7; the DNA was not used to check the table's D call, TRBD2. TRBV21-1 is a recognized pseudogene. This CDR3 has 18 amino acids.

CDR3: CASGLSGNTGELFF. The CDR3, as DNA: TGTGCTAGTGGTTTATCCGGGAACACCGGGGAGCTGTTTTTT. The genes are TRBV12-5 and TRBJ2-2; D call uncertain. Trimming stripped 3 bases from V and 1 base from J, with 6 bases between. CDR1 is LGHNT, CDR2 FRNRAP, per germline. There are 14 residues in the CDR3.

This clone was recorded many times. The rearrangement joins TRBV5-6 to TRBJ2-7; 7 bases agree with TRBD1. The length of the CDR3 is 14 residues. The ends lost 1 base at V and 8 bases at J; junction bases unmatched: 9. CDR1 and CDR2 from the germline V gene are SGHDT and YYEEEE. Here the CDR3 reads CASSLRQGVPKQYF. The CDR3 DNA is TGTGCCAGCAGCTTGCGTCAGGGGGTTCCTAAGCAGTACTTC.

V gene TRBV6-5 combines with J gene TRBJ1-5; 8 nucleotides align to TRBD1. Germline V gives CDR1 MNHEY, CDR2 SVGAGI. The CDR3 sequence is 14 residues long. The V gene end was trimmed by 6 bases and the J gene end by 5 bases; junction bases not matched to a gene: 6. DNA of the CDR3: TGTGCCAGCAGCTATGACAGGGGAGATCAGCCCCAGCATTTT. Its protein product is CASSYDRGDQPQHF.

The V call is TRBV10-2, the J call TRBJ2-5, with D hard to call. CDR3 length equals 12 residues. Looked up from germline, CDR1 is WSHSY and CDR2 is SAAADI. The V end was cut by 3 bases, the J end by 2 bases, with 4 bases between. The CDR3 is CASSEPQETQYF. For the CDR3, the DNA is TGCGCCAGCAGTGAACCACAAGAGACCCAGTACTTC.

The chain's CDR3 is CASTRDRGSSSYNEQFF. In DNA form, the CDR3 reads TGTGCCAGCACCAGGGACAGGGGATCAAGCTCCTACAATGAGCAGTTCTTC. The V gene is TRBV7-2, the J gene TRBJ2-1; the match to TRBD1 covers 10 bases. Germline V gene sequence: CDR1 SGHTA, CDR2 FQGNSA. Germline trimming cut 7 bases from V and 0 bases from J; bases unmatched to any gene: 9. This CDR3 spans 17 amino acids.

This clone was recorded a few times. The V gene is TRBV7-6, the J gene TRBJ1-6; no clear D gene. CDR1 SGHVS and CDR2 FNYEAQ come from the germline V gene. The CDR3 loop spans 14 amino acids. V dropped 3 bases and J dropped 7 bases, with 10 bases sitting between them. CDR3 loop: CASSLGGSNSPLHF. In nucleotides, the CDR3 is TGTGCCAGCAGCTTGGGTGGCAGCAATTCACCCCTCCACTTT.

This rearrangement joins TRBV6-5 to TRBJ2-3; unclear D gene. With 6 bases removed from V and 2 bases from J, the gap between germline ends came to 9 bases. There are 13 residues in the CDR3. CDR1 and CDR2 from the germline V gene are MNHEY and SVGAGI. CDR3 bases: TGTGCCAGCAGCCGACTGTCCACAGATACGCAGTATTTT. As protein: CASSRLSTDTQYF.

This chain links TRBV13 with TRBJ2-7; 8 nucleotides line up with TRBD1. Germline-derived CDR1 and CDR2 are PRHDT and FYEKMQ (reference sequence). This CDR3 is built from 17 residues. Unmatched junction bases numbered 16, after V lost 5 bases and J lost 4 bases. The CDR3 DNA is TGTGCCAGCAGCACCCATGACAGGGGCGGCTTTGGATACGAGCAGTACTTC. Its protein product is CASSTHDRGGFGYEQYF.

V and J are TRBV5-5 and TRBJ2-7; D remains unclear. Germline V lookup: CDR1 SGHKS, CDR2 YYEKEE (reference sequence). The CDR3 is made up of 14 amino acids. Trimming left V 4 bases short and J 2 bases short, with 13 bases between. CDR3 in amino acids: CASSTSLPPYEQYF. The CDR3 DNA is TGTGCCAGCAGCACCAGCCTTCCACCCTACGAGCAGTACTTC.

This clone was found a few times. The chain recombines TRBV18 with TRBJ2-7; TRBD2 aligns across 10 bases. Trimming cost V 1 base and J 4 bases; bases outside gene matches: 1. CDR3 length: 14 amino acids. Germline V gene lookup returns CDR1 KGHSH and CDR2 LQKENI. The chain's CDR3 is CASSPRTSGYEQYF. The CDR3 DNA sequence: TGTGCCAGCTCACCACGGACTAGCGGTTACGAGCAGTACTTC.

V and J are TRBV7-8 and TRBJ2-1; 7 nucleotides match TRBD1. Germline V lookup: CDR1 SGHVS, CDR2 FQNEAQ. With 5 bases clipped from V and 9 bases from J, the junction kept 10 bases outside the gene matches. CDR3 length: 14 amino acids. The CDR3 coding sequence is TGTGCCAGCAGCCGGGACAGTGCACCAACTGAGCAGTTCTTC. Its protein product is CASSRDSAPTEQFF.

The CDR3, as DNA: TGTGCCAGCAGCCAAAAGACCGGGGTCTTCCCCCCGCAAGAGACCCAGTACTTC. Its translation: CASSQKTGVFPPQETQYF. The rearrangement links TRBV7-9 to TRBJ2-5, with D perhaps matching TRBD2 (5 bases). The CDR3 loop spans 18 amino acids. Germline CDR1 reads SEHNR; CDR2 reads FQNEAQ (reference sequence). Trimming pared 5 bases from V and 2 bases from J, leaving 24 bases between.

The chain links TRBV15 to TRBJ2-5, with TRBD1 as a possible D gene (5 bases). The germline CDR1 and CDR2 sequences are LNHNV and YYDKDF (reference sequence). There are 13 residues in the CDR3. Trimming cost V 1 base and J 5 bases, with 8 bases left between them. The DNA for the CDR3 is TGTGCCACCAGCAGAGTACCAGGGGAGACCCAGTACTTC. As protein: CATSRVPGETQYF.

The chain recombines TRBV7-6 with TRBJ2-7; D remains ambiguous. Germline V gene lookup returns CDR1 SGHVS and CDR2 FNYEAQ. Trimming stripped 2 bases from V and 6 bases from J, with 11 bases between. This CDR3 contains 13 residues. The CDR3 loop reads CASSLSMTTEQYF. The CDR3 nucleotides are TGTGCCAGCAGCTTAAGTATGACCACCGAGCAGTACTTC.

The V gene is TRBV7-8, the J gene TRBJ2-7; no clear D. Germline-derived CDR1 and CDR2 are SGHVS and FQNEAQ. The V end lost 4 bases, the J end lost 0 bases, and 16 bases lay between the germline ends. This CDR3 has 16 residues. CDR3 region: CASSSIDGFISYEQYF. Written as DNA, the CDR3 is TGTGCCAGCAGCTCCATTGACGGTTTCATCTCCTACGAGCAGTACTTC.

The J gene is TRBJ1-2, the V gene TRBV30, with 7 bases aligning to TRBD1. This CDR3 is 14 amino acids long. Losses at the gene ends were 0 bases for V and 3 bases for J; bases not matched to a gene: 4. In germline, CDR1 is GTSNPN, CDR2 SVGIG (reference sequence). The CDR3 reads CAWSVRGGYYGYTF. For the CDR3, the DNA is TGTGCCTGGAGTGTACGAGGGGGCTACTATGGCTACACCTTC.

V and J are TRBV7-2 and TRBJ1-4; 9 bases are shared with TRBD1. The CDR3 runs 15 residues. The V and J ends lost 8 bases and 8 bases, in that order; junction bases with no gene match: 12. In germline, CDR1 is SGHTA, CDR2 FQGNSA. The CDR3 is CASRPGTGRFEKLFF. DNA for the CDR3: TGTGCCAGCCGCCCAGGGACAGGGCGATTCGAAAAACTGTTTTTT.

This sequence joins TRBV7-7 and TRBJ2-2, with D perhaps TRBD2 (6 bases). The CDR3 covers 15 residues. The germline V gene encodes CDR1 SSHAT and CDR2 FNYEAQ (reference sequence). With 4 bases removed from V and 1 base from J, the gap between germline ends came to 10 bases. This chain's CDR3 is CASSSSGENTGELFF. CDR3 nucleotide sequence: TGTGCCAGCAGCTCTTCGGGGGAGAACACCGGGGAGCTGTTTTTT.

Many counts were recorded for this clone. The chain carries TRBV7-8 and TRBJ2-7; D possibly corresponds to TRBD1 (7 bases). Germline V lookup: CDR1 SGHVS, CDR2 FQNEAQ. The CDR3 is 13 residues long. V was clipped by 5 bases and J by 8 bases, with 16 bases between them. Here the CDR3 reads CASSQGVGGQQYF. Written as DNA, the CDR3 is TGTGCCAGCAGCCAGGGGGTGGGAGGTCAGCAGTACTTC.

This clone was counted between two and nine times. V is TRBV28 and J is TRBJ2-2; weak D call: TRBD2 (5 bases). Trimming took off 6 bases at V and 0 bases at J, with 20 bases between the two ends. Germline-derived CDR1 and CDR2 are MDHEN and SYDVKM. CDR3 size: 18 residues. CDR3 bases: TGTGCCAGCAGAACCATTATGGGCCTAGCTACGAACACCGGGGAGCTGTTTTTT. It yields the protein CASRTIMGLATNTGELFF.

The chain joins TRBV6-1 to TRBJ2-5; the match to TRBD2 covers 12 bases. This CDR3 is built from 15 residues. CDR1 MNHNS and CDR2 SASEGT come from the germline V gene. Trimming cost V 4 bases and J 4 bases; bases outside gene matches: 4. In DNA, the CDR3 is TGTGCCAGCAGTGCTCTAGCGGGGGGGCCAGAGACCCAGTACTTC. This encodes CASSALAGGPETQYF.

V and J are TRBV6-4 and TRBJ2-6; 9 bases agree with TRBD2. The V gene's germline CDR1 is MRHNA and CDR2 SNTAGT. V dropped 3 bases and J dropped 0; count of bases not matched to a gene: 0. This CDR3 region has 16 residues. The CDR3 sequence: CASSERGGSGANVLTF. The CDR3 coding sequence is TGTGCCAGCAGTGAGCGGGGGGGCTCTGGGGCCAACGTCCTGACTTTC.

This chain uses TRBV25-1 with TRBJ2-7, with no clear D. The CDR3 contains 11 residues. Germline CDR1 MGHDK, CDR2 SYGVNS. Trimming removed 6 bases at V and 2 bases at J, with 5 bases between. CDR3 amino acids: CASSITYEQYF. The DNA of the CDR3 is TGTGCCAGCAGCATTACCTACGAGCAGTACTTC.

This clone was counted between two and nine times. V is TRBV14 and J is TRBJ2-7; D uncertain. Trimming removed 3 bases from V and 4 bases from J, with 4 bases in between. The CDR3 covers 11 residues. Germline CDR1 SGHDN, CDR2 FVKESK. The CDR3 reads CASSHAYEQYF. The CDR3 nucleotides are TGTGCCAGCAGCCATGCTTACGAGCAGTACTTC.

The genes are TRBV6-6 and TRBJ2-1; weak D call: TRBD2 (6 bases). The CDR3 spans 11 residues. V lost 2 bases and J 14 bases, leaving 10 bases between the germline ends. Germline assignment: CDR1 MNHNY and CDR2 SVGAGI (reference sequence). The CDR3 bases are TGTGCCAGCAGTTACGGCGGGGAGGAGTTCTTC. Translation: CASSYGGEEFF.

The CDR3 sequence is CASSFGQAETQYF. Here the CDR3 DNA reads TGCGCCAGCAGCTTTGGCCAGGCGGAGACCCAGTACTTC. The genes are TRBV5-1 and TRBJ2-5; D is uncertain. Germline CDR1 is SGHRS and CDR2 is YFSETQ. Trimming shortened V by 2 bases and J by 5 bases, and 10 bases separated the two germline ends. The CDR3 extends over 13 amino acids.

V is TRBV5-1 and J is TRBJ2-5; D ambiguous. The CDR3 has 13 amino acids. From germline, CDR1 is SGHRS and CDR2 YFSETQ. V lost 1 base and J lost 2, with 6 bases in between. DNA for the CDR3: TGCGCCAGCAGCTTGCGACGGCAAGAGACCCAGTACTTC. It is translated as CASSLRRQETQYF. Using reference TRBV5-1 and TRBJ2-5 for the parts outside the CDR3, the full variable domain is KAGVTQTPRYLIKTRGQQVTLSCSPISGHRSVSWYQQTPGQGLQFLFEYFSETQRNKGNFPGRFSGRQFSNSRSEMNVSTLELGDSALYLCASSLRRQETQYFGPGTRLLVL.

In this sample, this clone turned up a few times. The genes are TRBV7-9 and TRBJ1-3; 7 bases line up with TRBD1. Germline V gene lookup returns CDR1 SEHNR and CDR2 FQNEAQ (reference sequence). V was clipped by 4 bases and J by 8 bases; unmatched bases: 11. CDR3 length: 15 amino acids. The CDR3 loop reads CASSSTETGSHTIYF. CDR3 coding DNA: TGTGCCAGCAGCTCCACCGAGACAGGGAGCCACACCATATATTTT.

Sample share makes this clone medium-sized. The J gene is TRBJ2-7, the V gene TRBV5-6; no reliable D call. The V gene's germline CDR1 is SGHDT and CDR2 YYEEEE. The CDR3 is 14 residues long. Trimming pared 4 bases from V and 7 bases from J, leaving 18 bases between. As DNA, the CDR3 is TGTGCCAGCAGCCAAGTCACAGTCCCAAGGGAGCAGTACTTC. This translates into CASSQVTVPREQYF. Looking up the rest from reference TRBV5-6 and TRBJ2-7 gives the full variable domain: DAGVTQSPTHLIKTRGQQVTLRCSPKSGHDTVSWYQQALGQGPQFIFQYYEEEERQRGNFPDRFSGHQFPNYSSELNVNALLLGDSALYLCASSQVTVPREQYFGPGTRLTVT.

This chain connects TRBV11-2 to TRBJ2-1; TRBD2 matches at 10 bases. Germline-derived CDR1 and CDR2 are SGHAT and FQNNGV. CDR3 length equals 19 residues. With V trimmed by 2 bases and J by 7 bases, 17 bases remained unmatched. CDR3: CASSLLRLAGALTANEQFF. CDR3 sequence (DNA): TGTGCCAGCAGCTTATTAAGGCTAGCGGGGGCCCTTACTGCGAATGAGCAGTTCTTC.

This clone has just a few counts. The V call is TRBV19, the J call TRBJ1-2, with D tentatively TRBD1 (5 bases). Trimming pared 6 bases from V and 4 bases from J, leaving 21 bases between. The CDR3 contains 16 residues. Germline CDR1 is LNHDA and CDR2 is SQIVND (reference sequence). The CDR3 sequence is CASRLRQQGDFYGYTF. CDR3 DNA: TGTGCCAGTAGACTCAGACAACAAGGGGACTTCTATGGCTACACCTTC.